The entry that follows covers one TCR beta chain sequence. What it binds is not known. A much larger clone lies one base from this, so it may be a read error. Axillary draining lymph nodes of breast cancer patients supplied the node samples. TCRdb recomputed calls from the multiplex PCR reads with MiXCR, one row per CDR3 protein. The sample has about 130,000 distinct CDR3 sequences, 21% seen once. This entry belongs to a study of breast tumors, draining lymph nodes, adjacent tissues. Study-wide findings and caveats: Tumor and nontumor repertoires were significantly more similar in luminal-like than in basal-like breast cancer. Compared with lymph nodes, tumors were less diverse; compared with nontumor tissue, more. Data only fit, rather than demonstrated, lymph node origin of most tumor T cells.

The CDR3 runs to 16 residues. The germline gives CDR1 SGHAT, CDR2 FQDESV (reference sequence). The chain uses TRBV11-1 and TRBJ2-3; 10 bases agree with TRBD1. The sample consisted of axillary lymph node tissue. The TCR was taken from a female donor with breast cancer. Some clones in this sample may be carry-over from other donors' samples. The DNA of the CDR3 is TGTGCCAGCAGTAGGACAGGGGGATCGGGCACAGATACGCGGTATTTT. It is translated as CASSRTGGSGTDTRYF.